The 23 T cell receptor beta chains listed next were all sequenced from one sample in a study of T cell repertoires in cytomegalovirus infection. Using its own MiXCR run on the reads, TCRdb lists one record per CDR3 protein. The repertoire holds approximately 300,000 distinct CDR3 sequences, with 25% to 35% as singletons. For these TCRs, the target antigens are not known. The sample consisted of cultured PBMCs, taken from culture after CMV antigen stimulation. The receptor source for this set is a human donor in good health (CMV status not recorded). Some clones in this sample may be carry-over from other donors' samples.

The chain employs TRBV12-5 and TRBJ2-1; D may match TRBD1 or TRBD2 (5 bases each). V lost 0 bases to trimming and J lost 6 bases, with 12 bases between them. This CDR3 region has 15 residues. The germline CDR1 and CDR2 sequences are LGHNT and FRNRAP. The CDR3 loop is CASGLVVRGSNEQFF. The DNA for the CDR3 is TGTGCTAGTGGTTTGGTAGTCCGGGGCTCCAATGAGCAGTTCTTC.

J is TRBJ1-1 and V is TRBV30; no reliable D call. V shed 4 bases and J shed 1 base, with 16 bases lying between them. Germline lookup yields CDR1 GTSNPN and CDR2 SVGIG (reference sequence). The CDR3 has 15 residues. CDR3 residues: CAWNHPALQNTEAFF. Here the CDR3 DNA reads TGTGCCTGGAACCATCCGGCCCTGCAGAACACTGAAGCTTTCTTT.

This clonotype was counted between two and nine times. The gene calls are TRBV6-5 and TRBJ2-1, with 11 bases that match TRBD1. Germline V gene data show CDR1 as MNHEY and CDR2 as SVGAGI. The CDR3 is 13 amino acids. V shed 5 bases, J shed 11 bases, and the junction held 5 bases outside the gene matches. This CDR3 reads CASSPRDRGKQFF. The CDR3 bases are TGTGCCAGCAGTCCCCGGGACAGGGGGAAGCAGTTCTTC.

This clonotype was detected a few times. V is TRBV20-1 and J is TRBJ1-4; 8 nucleotides line up with TRBD1. CDR3 length equals 12 residues. Germline loops: CDR1 DFQATT, CDR2 SNEGSKA (reference sequence). V trimming: 4 bases; J trimming: 12 bases; junction bases outside the gene matches: 7. The CDR3 here is CSATTGGRQLFF. The CDR3 nucleotides read TGCAGTGCTACAACAGGGGGGCGGCAACTGTTTTTT.

This clonotype was counted a single time. The genes are TRBV7-6 and TRBJ1-6, with TRBD1 matching 10 bases. Germline values: CDR1 SGHVS, CDR2 FNYEAQ. This CDR3 has 16 residues. V was pared by 5 bases and J by 7 bases, with 8 bases of the junction left unmatched. CDR3 nucleotides: TGTGCCAGCAGCCCCTGGGGGACAGGGGAAAATTCACCCCTCCACTTT. Translated, it gives CASSPWGTGENSPLHF.

The chain combines TRBV29-1 with TRBJ1-1; no firm D call. The CDR3 covers 12 residues. Trimming removed 7 bases from V and 0 bases from J, with 9 bases in between. Germline CDR1 SQVTM, CDR2 ANQGSEA. The CDR3 loop is CSGRPLNTEAFF. The CDR3 DNA follows: TGCAGCGGAAGACCTTTGAACACTGAAGCTTTCTTT. Drawing the rest from reference TRBV29-1 and TRBJ1-1, the complete variable domain is SAVISQKPSRDICQRGTSLTIQCQVDSQVTMMFWYRQQPGQSLTLIATANQGSEATYESGFVIDKFPISRPNLTFSTLTVSNMSPEDSSIYLCSGRPLNTEAFFGQGTRLTVV.

The CDR3 DNA is TGCAGCGTTGGAGGAGAGTCAAACACTGAAGCTTTCTTT. Its translation is CSVGGESNTEAFF. This rearrangement joins TRBV29-1 to TRBJ1-1; no definite D call. CDR1 SQVTM and CDR2 ANQGSEA come from the germline V gene. CDR3 size: 13 residues. The germline V and J ends were trimmed by 4 bases and 2 bases, with 11 bases remaining between them.

The V and J genes are TRBV7-8 and TRBJ2-3; TRBD2 matches 7 bases. The CDR3 has 17 amino acids. The germline gives CDR1 SGHVS, CDR2 FQNEAQ. The V segment lost 5 bases and the J segment 2 bases; nucleotides outside the gene matches: 13. CDR3 coding DNA: TGTGCCAGCAGCCTCAGACTCAGCGGGGCTATCACAGATACGCAGTATTTT. It translates to CASSLRLSGAITDTQYF.

The chain joins TRBV6-6 to TRBJ2-5; D tentatively reads TRBD1 or TRBD2 (5 bases each). Trimming took 2 bases from V and 9 from J, leaving 19 bases between them. In germline, CDR1 is MNHNY, CDR2 SVGAGI (reference sequence). This CDR3 comprises 15 residues. CDR3 nucleotides: TGTGCCAGCAGTTACCCCAGGGACGGTCGTCGGGCCCAGTACTTC. Translation gives CASSYPRDGRRAQYF.

This chain uses TRBV6-6 with TRBJ2-5; D uncertain. The CDR3 is made up of 14 amino acids. V gave up 6 bases and J gave up 5 bases, with 16 bases separating them. CDR1 is MNHNY, CDR2 SVGAGI, per germline (reference sequence). The CDR3: CASSLAKARETQYF. As DNA, the CDR3 is TGTGCCAGCAGCCTTGCGAAGGCCAGGGAGACCCAGTACTTC.

The chain employs TRBV4-1 and TRBJ1-1, with D hard to call. V was cut by 0 bases and J by 11 bases, with 16 bases left in between. The CDR3 is made up of 14 amino acids. The germline CDR1 and CDR2 sequences are MGHRA and YSYEKL. The chain's CDR3 is CASSQEYRSGLAFF. The CDR3 region has the DNA TGCGCCAGCAGCCAAGAATACCGGTCTGGCTTGGCTTTCTTT.

The CDR3 loop reads CASSSGPLSEQYF. CDR3 nucleotides: TGTGCCAGCAGTTCGGGACCACTCTCCGAGCAGTACTTC. The chain recombines TRBV6-1 with TRBJ2-7; D possibly uses TRBD1 or TRBD2 (5 bases each). The CDR3 covers 13 residues. Germline V gene sequence: CDR1 MNHNS, CDR2 SASEGT. Trimming removed 5 bases at V and 6 bases at J, with 14 bases between.

The genes are TRBV7-3 and TRBJ1-1, with D maybe TRBD1 (5 bases). The CDR3 loop spans 13 amino acids. CDR1 is SGHTA, CDR2 FQGTGA, per germline. Trimming removed 5 bases at V and 11 bases at J, with 18 bases between. The CDR3 coding sequence is TGTGCCAGCAGCCCCGGACACCGAGGGGAGGCTTTCTTT. Translating it yields CASSPGHRGEAFF.

This clonotype has ten or more counts. The rearrangement uses TRBV7-2 and TRBJ2-5; D not certain. The germline CDR1 and CDR2 sequences are SGHTA and FQGNSA. The V end was cut by 1 base, the J end by 5 bases, with 14 bases between. This CDR3 is 15 amino acids long. CDR3 protein: CASSLGGEVGETQYF. In DNA, the CDR3 is TGTGCCAGCAGCTTAGGTGGTGAGGTGGGGGAGACCCAGTACTTC. The entire variable domain, with the rest obtained from reference TRBV7-2 and TRBJ2-5, is as follows: GAGVSQSPSNKVTEKGKDVELRCDPISGHTALYWYRQSLGQGLEFLIYFQGNSAPDKSGLPSDRFSAERTGGSVSTLTIQRTQQEDSAVYLCASSLGGEVGETQYFGPGTRLLVL.

This clonotype was seen a few times. The rearrangement joins TRBV2 to TRBJ2-1; no clear D. V dropped 2 bases and J dropped 0 bases, with 11 bases sitting between them. The germline V gene has CDR1 SNHLY and CDR2 FYNNEI. This CDR3 has 16 amino acids. In DNA, the CDR3 is TGTGCCAGCAGTGAATTGGTGGGTCCCTCCTACAATGAGCAGTTCTTC. Amino acids: CASSELVGPSYNEQFF.

Points on this clonotype: A read error is possible here, since a much larger clone lies one base away. J is TRBJ1-2 and V is TRBV7-9, with D unclear. The CDR3 totals 13 residues. Germline lookup yields CDR1 SEHNR and CDR2 FQNEAQ (reference sequence). Deletions cut 5 bases from V and 2 bases from J, with 9 bases between. CDR3 in amino acids: CASSVGRNYGYTF. The CDR3 DNA is TGTGCCAGCAGCGTAGGACGGAACTATGGCTACACCTTC.

This chain uses TRBV9 with TRBJ2-3; the match to TRBD2 covers 10 bases. The V and J ends lost 3 bases and 4 bases, in that order; junction bases with no gene match: 5. CDR1 is SGDLS and CDR2 is YYNGEE in the germline V gene. CDR3 size: 15 residues. The CDR3 spells CASSASGGAADTQYF. The DNA of the CDR3 is TGTGCCAGCAGCGCCAGCGGGGGGGCTGCAGATACGCAGTATTTT.

The CDR3 protein is CASSGRGQTYEQYF. CDR3 coding DNA: TGTGCCAGTAGTGGAAGGGGCCAGACCTACGAGCAGTACTTC. The chain uses TRBV19 and TRBJ2-7; the D gene is possibly TRBD1 (5 bases). The ends were cut back, 5 bases at V and 2 bases at J, with 13 bases in the middle. The CDR3 is made up of 14 amino acids. CDR1 LNHDA and CDR2 SQIVND come from the germline V gene (reference sequence).

This chain connects TRBV6-5 to TRBJ1-2, with TRBD1 as a possible D gene (5 bases). The germline V gene has CDR1 MNHEY and CDR2 SVGAGI. Trimming pared 2 bases from V and 0 bases from J, leaving 16 bases between. This CDR3 comprises 17 residues. CDR3 in amino acids: CASSYMRGTGANYGYTF. DNA of the CDR3: TGTGCCAGCAGTTACATGAGGGGAACGGGAGCTAACTATGGCTACACCTTC.

In this sample, this clonotype turned up many times. V is TRBV27 and J is TRBJ1-1; D is perhaps TRBD1 (6 bases). The CDR3 is made up of 19 amino acids. Trimming removed 6 bases from V and 5 bases from J, with 31 bases in between. Germline V gene lookup returns CDR1 MNHEY and CDR2 SMNVEV (reference sequence). The CDR3 bases are TGTGCCAGCAGCCACCCGCGGTCGCGGGGGGCCCTGAGGGGGACTGAAGCTTTCTTT. Translation: CASSHPRSRGALRGTEAFF.

This rearrangement joins TRBV27 to TRBJ2-7; possibly TRBD2 for D (5 bases). CDR3 length equals 14 residues. V lost 0 bases and J 5 bases, leaving 11 bases between the germline ends. CDR1 and CDR2 (germline): MNHEY, SMNVEV (reference sequence). The CDR3 DNA is TGTGCCAGCAGTTTATCGGGCGGGTTCAACGAGCAGTACTTC. Amino acids: CASSLSGGFNEQYF.

The chain uses TRBV6-2 or TRBV6-3 and TRBJ2-2; 12 bases are shared with TRBD2. The CDR3 sequence is 17 residues long. The germline V gene encodes CDR1 MNHEY and CDR2 SVGEGT. Trimming at V came to 0 bases and at J to 7 bases, leaving 6 bases not matched to a gene. The CDR3 coding sequence is TGTGCCAGCAGTTACTCGGGACTAGCGGGTGTCGACGGGGAGCTGTTTTTT. Residues: CASSYSGLAGVDGELFF.

This chain joins TRBV20-1 and TRBJ2-5; 8 bases match TRBD2. The CDR3 covers 15 residues. Trimming removed 6 bases from V and 5 bases from J; junction bases left unmatched: 14. From germline, CDR1 is DFQATT and CDR2 SNEGSKA (reference sequence). DNA for the CDR3: TGCAGTGCGCTACCGGCCGGGGGGGTCGGGGAGACCCAGTACTTC. It specifies CSALPAGGVGETQYF.